This T cell receptor beta chain was sequenced for a study of control samples from healthy donors and cancer patients. Assay: immunoSEQ multiplex PCR; the TCRdb copy retains only in-frame clones and omits some. Altogether roughly 83,000 clones are present, 82% being singletons, with the ten largest covering around a tenth. V was pared by 3 bases and J by 0 bases, with 10 bases between. Germline V lookup: CDR1 SGDLS, CDR2 YYNGEE. The CDR3 runs 15 residues. The TCR originated in a woman aged 60-75 years in good health. Sequencing was carried out using blood. This chain joins TRBV9 and TRBJ1-3; D unresolved. The CDR3 DNA follows: TGTGCCAGCAGCGGCACCCAAGGCTCTGGAAACACCATATATTTT. As protein: CASSGTQGSGNTIYF.